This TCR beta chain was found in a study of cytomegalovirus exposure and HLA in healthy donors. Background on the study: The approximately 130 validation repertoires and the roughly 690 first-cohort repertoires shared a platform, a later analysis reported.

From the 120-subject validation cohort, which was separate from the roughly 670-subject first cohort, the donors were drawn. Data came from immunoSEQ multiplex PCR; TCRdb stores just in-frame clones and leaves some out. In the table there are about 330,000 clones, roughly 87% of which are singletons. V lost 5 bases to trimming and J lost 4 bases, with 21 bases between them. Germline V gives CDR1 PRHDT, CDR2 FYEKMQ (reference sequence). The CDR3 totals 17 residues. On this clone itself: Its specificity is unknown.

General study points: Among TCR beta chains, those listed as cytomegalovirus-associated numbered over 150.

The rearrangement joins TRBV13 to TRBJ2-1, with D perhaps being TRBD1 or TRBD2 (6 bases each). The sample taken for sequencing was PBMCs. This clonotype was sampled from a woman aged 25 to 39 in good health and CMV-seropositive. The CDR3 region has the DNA TGTGCCAGCAGCCCTCCTCGGGGGCTAGGGGTTTACAATGAGCAGTTCTTC. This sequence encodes CASSPPRGLGVYNEQFF.